Shown below are 7 T cell receptor beta chains from a single sample sequenced in a study of long-term antiretroviral therapy in people with HIV. The assay, immunoSEQ v3.0, was run at survey level. This table comes from immunoSEQ multiplex PCR, and its TCRdb copy is limited to in-frame clones, with some not included. The sample includes under 50,000 clones, about 94% of them seen just once. This sample comprised unsorted PBMCs, obtained approximately 9.1 years after starting antiretroviral therapy. Receptors originate from a man aged 30 to 45 with HIV.

The chain recombines TRBV9 with TRBJ2-5; 14 nucleotides align to TRBD2. From germline, CDR1 is SGDLS and CDR2 YYNGEE. The CDR3 sequence is 17 residues long. V trimming: 4 bases; J trimming: 2 bases; junction bases outside the gene matches: 7. The CDR3 spells CASSPRTSGGYQETQYF. CDR3 DNA sequence: TGTGCCAGCAGCCCCCGGACTAGCGGGGGGTATCAAGAGACCCAGTACTTC.

The gene calls are TRBV11-2 and TRBJ2-3; D is ambiguous. Germline-derived CDR1 and CDR2 are SGHAT and FQNNGV. Trimming shortened V by 4 bases and J by 6 bases, and 8 bases separated the two germline ends. This CDR3 comprises 12 residues. This chain's CDR3 is CASSYSGDTQYF. CDR3 coding DNA: TGTGCCAGCAGCTACTCGGGCGATACGCAGTATTTT.

The V call is TRBV6-1, the J call TRBJ2-7, with TRBD1 identical over 8 bases. This CDR3 comprises 15 residues. Germline CDR1 reads MNHNS; CDR2 reads SASEGT. The junction had 7 bases not matched to a gene; V was cut back by 6 bases and J by 0 bases. CDR3 loop: CASRLTGVTSYEQYF. CDR3 in DNA: TGTGCCAGCAGGCTGACAGGGGTTACCTCCTACGAGCAGTACTTC.

The chain links TRBV28 to TRBJ1-2; no firm D call. In germline, CDR1 is MDHEN, CDR2 SYDVKM. V was trimmed by 2 bases and J by 4 bases, leaving 11 bases between them. The CDR3 has 14 amino acids. The DNA for the CDR3 is TGTGCCAGCAGTTTAGCGACACTCAGCTATGGCTACACCTTC. This gives the protein CASSLATLSYGYTF.

J is TRBJ2-1 and V is TRBV5-5, with D maybe TRBD1 (6 bases). V was clipped by 4 bases and J by 9 bases, with 23 bases between them. The CDR3 runs 16 residues. CDR1 SGHKS and CDR2 YYEKEE come from the germline V gene (reference sequence). CDR3 protein: CASSLPTGLSLREQFF. The CDR3 DNA is TGTGCCAGCAGCCTCCCCACAGGGCTGTCTCTTCGTGAGCAGTTCTTC.

V usage is TRBV5-1 and J usage is TRBJ2-5; 9 bases align to TRBD1. The CDR3 has 14 residues. With 4 bases clipped from V and 4 bases from J, the junction kept 5 bases outside the gene matches. Germline loops: CDR1 SGHRS, CDR2 YFSETQ. This CDR3 reads CASSLRTGVETQYF. The CDR3, as DNA: TGCGCCAGCAGCCTACGGACAGGGGTAGAGACCCAGTACTTC.

This clone was counted once. This chain joins TRBV5-4 and TRBJ2-3, with D perhaps matching TRBD1 or TRBD2 (6 bases each). The CDR3 is made up of 13 amino acids. Germline CDR1 is SGHNT and CDR2 is YYREEE (reference sequence). V lost 2 bases and J 7 bases, leaving 11 bases between the germline ends. This chain's CDR3 is CASSFSGANTQYF. The CDR3 DNA is TGTGCCAGCAGCTTCTCGGGGGCCAATACGCAGTATTTT.